This T cell receptor (beta chain) was documented in a study of blood T cell repertoires in COVID-19. Study as a whole: Specimens from acute and convalescent COVID-19 originated in the United States, Italy and Spain.

The J segment lost 4 bases and the V segment lost 5 bases, leaving 17 bases of the junction unmatched. The CDR3 has 18 residues. Germline V gene data show CDR1 as SSHAT and CDR2 as FNYEAQ (reference sequence). Measured with immunoSEQ multiplex PCR; TCRdb has only the in-frame clones, and not every one. Found here are fewer than 50,000 clones, around 74% of them singletons; the top ten hold about 10%. Sequencing input: peripheral blood. The chain uses TRBV7-7 and TRBJ1-1; 9 nucleotides line up with TRBD1. This receptor was identified in a man aged 65 to 85 with COVID-19, enrolled during active disease. In nucleotides, the CDR3 is TGTGCCAGCAGCCCTCGAGAATCCACAGGGGGCTTCGGCACTGAAGCTTTCTTT. Its protein product is CASSPRESTGGFGTEAFF.